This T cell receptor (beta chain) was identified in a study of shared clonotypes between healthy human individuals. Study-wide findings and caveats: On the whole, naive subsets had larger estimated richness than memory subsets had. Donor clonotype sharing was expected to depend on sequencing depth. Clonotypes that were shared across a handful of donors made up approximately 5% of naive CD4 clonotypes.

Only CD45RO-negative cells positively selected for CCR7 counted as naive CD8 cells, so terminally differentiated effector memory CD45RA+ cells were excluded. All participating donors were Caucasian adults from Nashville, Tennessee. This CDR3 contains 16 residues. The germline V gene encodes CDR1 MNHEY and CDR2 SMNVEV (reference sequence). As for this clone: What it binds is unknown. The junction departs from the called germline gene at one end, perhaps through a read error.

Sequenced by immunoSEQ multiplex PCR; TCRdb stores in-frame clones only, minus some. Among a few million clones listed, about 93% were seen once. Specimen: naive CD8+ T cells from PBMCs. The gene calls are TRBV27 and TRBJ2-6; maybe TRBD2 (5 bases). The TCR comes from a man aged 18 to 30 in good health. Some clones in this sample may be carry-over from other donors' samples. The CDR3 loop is CASTFTLVAGVNVLTF. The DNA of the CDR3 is TGTGCCAGCACCTTTACCCTAGTCGCCGGGGTCAACGTCCTGACTTTC.